The rows below give T cell receptor beta chains drawn from one sample of a study of T cells in Graves' hyperthyroidism and ophthalmopathy. TCRdb processed the multiplex PCR reads anew with MiXCR; each CDR3 protein has one entry. The sample holds some 580,000 distinct CDR3 sequences, roughly 16% seen once. The sample comprised blood. These TCRs come from a woman aged 40 to 55 with Graves' ophthalmopathy. Each CDR3 is given with its conserved first and last residue. The D gene is left open where the match is weak. Clone size is given for some rows only: seen once, a few or many times, or a class if the clone is expanded.

j_gene: TRBJ1-5; d_gene: NA; abundance: NA; v_gene: TRBV12-3/TRBV12-4; CDR3nt: TGTGCCAGCAGTTCCGGACCAGCCAATCAGCCCCAGCATTTT; CDR3aa: CASSSGPANQPQHF
j_gene: TRBJ1-5; d_gene: NA; abundance: NA; v_gene: TRBV19; CDR3nt: TGTGCCAGTAGTATTCTAGGGCAGAGCAATCAGCCCCAGCATTTT; CDR3aa: CASSILGQSNQPQHF
j_gene: TRBJ2-2; d_gene: NA; abundance: few; v_gene: TRBV7-8; CDR3nt: TGTGCCAGCAGCTTCCGCCGTTGGAACACCGGGGAGCTGTTTTTT; CDR3aa: CASSFRRWNTGELFF
j_gene: TRBJ2-3; d_gene: TRBD1; abundance: few; v_gene: TRBV20-1; CDR3nt: TGCAGTGCTAGAGATCCAGGGACAGCAGATACGCAGTATTTT; CDR3aa: CSARDPGTADTQYF
j_gene: TRBJ1-1; d_gene: NA; abundance: NA; v_gene: TRBV14; CDR3nt: TGTGCCAGCAGCCCAGGAGGGGCGCTGGGGACTGAAGCTTTCTTT; CDR3aa: CASSPGGALGTEAFF
j_gene: TRBJ2-3; d_gene: TRBD1; abundance: NA; v_gene: TRBV7-9; CDR3nt: TGTGCCAGCAGCTCCTACAGGGGGCGGGCAGATACGCAGTATTTT; CDR3aa: CASSSYRGRADTQYF
j_gene: TRBJ1-2; d_gene: TRBD1; abundance: NA; v_gene: TRBV6-1; CDR3nt: TGTGCCAGCAGTGACATTATAGAGACAGGGGTACACTATGGCTACACCTTC; CDR3aa: CASSDIIETGVHYGYTF
j_gene: TRBJ1-2; d_gene: TRBD1; abundance: NA; v_gene: TRBV28; CDR3nt: TGTGCCAGCCGAACCACAGGGGGATCCGGCTACACCTTC; CDR3aa: CASRTTGGSGYTF
j_gene: TRBJ1-2; d_gene: NA; abundance: many; v_gene: TRBV12-3/TRBV12-4; CDR3nt: TGTGCCAGCAGTTCCCCCCCCGGTGGCTACACCTTC; CDR3aa: CASSSPPGGYTF
j_gene: TRBJ2-3; d_gene: NA; abundance: few; v_gene: TRBV27; CDR3nt: TGTGCCAGCAGTTGGAGCCGGGGCACAGATACGCAGTATTTT; CDR3aa: CASSWSRGTDTQYF
j_gene: TRBJ2-4; d_gene: TRBD2; abundance: many; v_gene: TRBV20-1; CDR3nt: TGCAGTGCTAGAGAGGCTAGCGGGTACCAAAACATTCAGTACTTC; CDR3aa: CSAREASGYQNIQYF
j_gene: TRBJ1-2; d_gene: NA; abundance: many; v_gene: TRBV28; CDR3nt: TGTGCCAGCAGTTTATGGGACTATGGCTACACCTTC; CDR3aa: CASSLWDYGYTF
j_gene: TRBJ1-5; d_gene: NA; abundance: many; v_gene: TRBV2; CDR3nt: TGTGCCAGCAGTCCCCAAGGGGGGATCGGTCAGCCCCAGCATTTT; CDR3aa: CASSPQGGIGQPQHF
j_gene: TRBJ2-4; d_gene: TRBD1; abundance: many; v_gene: TRBV18; CDR3nt: TGTGCCAGCTCACCTGGCTTCGGGACAGAGAACATTCAGTACTTC; CDR3aa: CASSPGFGTENIQYF
j_gene: TRBJ1-2; d_gene: NA; abundance: many; v_gene: TRBV11-1; CDR3nt: TGTGCCAGCAGCCCAGGACAAGTGTATGGCTACACCTTC; CDR3aa: CASSPGQVYGYTF
j_gene: TRBJ2-7; d_gene: NA; abundance: many; v_gene: TRBV12-3/TRBV12-4; CDR3nt: TGTGCCAGCAGTACCTCCAGGGACTACGAGCAGTACTTC; CDR3aa: CASSTSRDYEQYF
j_gene: TRBJ2-2; d_gene: TRBD2; abundance: many; v_gene: TRBV20-1; CDR3nt: TGCAGTGCTAGAATGGGTAGCGGGAGGCCCGCGAACACCGGGGAGCTGTTTTTT; CDR3aa: CSARMGSGRPANTGELFF
j_gene: TRBJ2-2; d_gene: TRBD1; abundance: NA; v_gene: TRBV24-1; CDR3nt: TGTGCCACCAGTGACCCTCGACAGGGGGAATGGACCGGGGAGCTGTTTTTT; CDR3aa: CATSDPRQGEWTGELFF
j_gene: TRBJ1-1; d_gene: NA; abundance: NA; v_gene: TRBV3-1; CDR3nt: TGTGCCAGCAGCCCCACCGGGGGATACAACACTGAAGCTTTCTTT; CDR3aa: CASSPTGGYNTEAFF
j_gene: TRBJ2-4; d_gene: NA; abundance: NA; v_gene: TRBV28; CDR3nt: TGTGCCAGCAGTTTACAAGACGGCCTAGCCAAAAACATTCAGTACTTC; CDR3aa: CASSLQDGLAKNIQYF
j_gene: TRBJ2-1; d_gene: NA; abundance: few; v_gene: TRBV18; CDR3nt: TGTGCCAGCTCGTACCAGAGAGAAAACAATGAGCAGTTCTTC; CDR3aa: CASSYQRENNEQFF
j_gene: TRBJ2-1; d_gene: TRBD2; abundance: NA; v_gene: TRBV19; CDR3nt: TGTGCCACCTTATCGCTAGCGGGAGGGAGGAATGAGCAGTTCTTC; CDR3aa: CATLSLAGGRNEQFF
j_gene: TRBJ2-5; d_gene: TRBD2; abundance: NA; v_gene: TRBV28; CDR3nt: TGTGCCAGCAGCCTTACAGGACTAGCGGGAGTTCTAGAGACCCAGTACTTC; CDR3aa: CASSLTGLAGVLETQYF
j_gene: TRBJ1-5; d_gene: NA; abundance: few; v_gene: TRBV5-8; CDR3nt: TGTGCCAGCAGCTTGGAAGGAACTCGCAATCAGCCCCAGCATTTT; CDR3aa: CASSLEGTRNQPQHF
j_gene: TRBJ2-3; d_gene: NA; abundance: many; v_gene: TRBV7-2; CDR3nt: TGTGCCAGCAGCTTACATATTGGAGCAGATACGCAGTATTTT; CDR3aa: CASSLHIGADTQYF
j_gene: TRBJ2-1; d_gene: TRBD2; abundance: many; v_gene: TRBV28; CDR3nt: TGTGCCAGCAGCATTGGGACTAGCGGGAGAGGTGAGCAGTTCTTC; CDR3aa: CASSIGTSGRGEQFF
j_gene: TRBJ1-2; d_gene: NA; abundance: few; v_gene: TRBV6-6; CDR3nt: TGTGCCAGCAGTTACTCCCGCAGGGACTATGGCTACACCTTC; CDR3aa: CASSYSRRDYGYTF
j_gene: TRBJ2-1; d_gene: TRBD2; abundance: NA; v_gene: TRBV19; CDR3nt: TGTGCCAGTACCCGGCGGGGGAGGGCCTACAATGAGCAGTTCTTC; CDR3aa: CASTRRGRAYNEQFF
j_gene: TRBJ2-3; d_gene: NA; abundance: many; v_gene: TRBV6-1; CDR3nt: TGTGCCAGCAGTTATCCTACAGTGATGGGATATACGCAGTATTTT; CDR3aa: CASSYPTVMGYTQYF
j_gene: TRBJ2-1; d_gene: TRBD2; abundance: NA; v_gene: TRBV6-1; CDR3nt: TGTGCCAGCAGTACCGGGACTACGAGTAATGAGCAGTTCTTC; CDR3aa: CASSTGTTSNEQFF
j_gene: TRBJ1-1; d_gene: NA; abundance: few; v_gene: TRBV19; CDR3nt: TGTGCCAGCCTGGGGCAGGGACACACTGAAGCTTTCTTT; CDR3aa: CASLGQGHTEAFF
j_gene: TRBJ1-1; d_gene: NA; abundance: many; v_gene: TRBV5-1; CDR3nt: TGCGCCAGCAGCTCACAGTCAGACACTGAAGCTTTCTTT; CDR3aa: CASSSQSDTEAFF
j_gene: TRBJ2-6; d_gene: TRBD1; abundance: NA; v_gene: TRBV24-1; CDR3nt: TGTGCCACCAGTGAGACAGGGGCTACTGGGGCCAACGTCCTGACTTTC; CDR3aa: CATSETGATGANVLTF
j_gene: TRBJ2-1; d_gene: TRBD1; abundance: NA; v_gene: TRBV2; CDR3nt: TGTGCCAGCAGTGTGGGACAGGGGGCGGGTGAGCAGTTCTTC; CDR3aa: CASSVGQGAGEQFF
j_gene: TRBJ2-3; d_gene: TRBD1; abundance: NA; v_gene: TRBV20-1; CDR3nt: TGCAGTGCTAGTCACCCGAAACAGGGGGCGAGAGATACGCAGTATTTT; CDR3aa: CSASHPKQGARDTQYF
j_gene: TRBJ2-5; d_gene: NA; abundance: NA; v_gene: TRBV7-2; CDR3nt: TGTGCCAGCAGCTCTCGGGACTGGCGTCAAGAGACCCAGTACTTC; CDR3aa: CASSSRDWRQETQYF
j_gene: TRBJ2-3; d_gene: TRBD2; abundance: many; v_gene: TRBV6-1; CDR3nt: TGTGCCAGCAGTGAAGCGGAGGCTAGCGGGGGGTCAGATACGCAGTATTTT; CDR3aa: CASSEAEASGGSDTQYF
j_gene: TRBJ1-6; d_gene: TRBD1; abundance: few; v_gene: TRBV2; CDR3nt: TGTGCCAGCAGTAGTGACAGGGAAAATTCACCCCTCCACTTT; CDR3aa: CASSSDRENSPLHF
j_gene: TRBJ1-1; d_gene: NA; abundance: many; v_gene: TRBV18; CDR3nt: TGTGCCAGCTCACCTCCAGAATTGAGGGATGAAGCTTTCTTT; CDR3aa: CASSPPELRDEAFF
j_gene: TRBJ2-3; d_gene: NA; abundance: many; v_gene: TRBV11-1; CDR3nt: TGTGCCAGCAGCGATAGCGGTTCGCAGTATTTT; CDR3aa: CASSDSGSQYF
j_gene: TRBJ1-1; d_gene: TRBD1; abundance: many; v_gene: TRBV18; CDR3nt: TGTGCCAGCTCACCTATTATGGGACAGAAGAACACTGAAGCTTTCTTT; CDR3aa: CASSPIMGQKNTEAFF
j_gene: TRBJ2-4; d_gene: TRBD2; abundance: NA; v_gene: TRBV10-1; CDR3nt: TGCGCCAGCAGTGAGTCGCTTTCGGTAGCGGGCGAAAAAAACATTCAGTACTTC; CDR3aa: CASSESLSVAGEKNIQYF
j_gene: TRBJ2-7; d_gene: TRBD2; abundance: few; v_gene: TRBV2; CDR3nt: TGTGCCAGCAGTGTTTTGGGCGGGAGGGCCATATACGAGCAGTACTTC; CDR3aa: CASSVLGGRAIYEQYF
j_gene: TRBJ1-1; d_gene: TRBD1; abundance: many; v_gene: TRBV15; CDR3nt: TGTGCCACCAGCAAACGGACAGGGGTGCCCACTGAAGCTTTCTTT; CDR3aa: CATSKRTGVPTEAFF
j_gene: TRBJ2-5; d_gene: NA; abundance: NA; v_gene: TRBV12-3/TRBV12-4; CDR3nt: TGTGCCAGCAGTCCGGGACTCCCACAAGAGACCCAGTACTTC; CDR3aa: CASSPGLPQETQYF
j_gene: TRBJ2-3; d_gene: NA; abundance: few; v_gene: TRBV29-1; CDR3nt: TGCAGCGCAATCTCCGGGACAATCGGGGCAGATACGCAGTATTTT; CDR3aa: CSAISGTIGADTQYF
j_gene: TRBJ2-4; d_gene: TRBD1; abundance: NA; v_gene: TRBV18; CDR3nt: TGTGCCAGCTCACCGGGACAGGGGGCTGGAGGGAACATTCAGTACTTC; CDR3aa: CASSPGQGAGGNIQYF
j_gene: TRBJ1-1; d_gene: NA; abundance: many; v_gene: TRBV6-1; CDR3nt: TGTGCCAGCAGTGAAGAGGTCTGGGGCGACACTGAAGCTTTCTTT; CDR3aa: CASSEEVWGDTEAFF
j_gene: TRBJ2-3; d_gene: NA; abundance: many; v_gene: TRBV20-1; CDR3nt: TGCAGTGCTCCAACAGGGACAATTGATACGCAGTATTTT; CDR3aa: CSAPTGTIDTQYF
j_gene: TRBJ1-2; d_gene: TRBD1; abundance: NA; v_gene: TRBV7-9; CDR3nt: TGTGCCAGCAGCCCGGACAGGGATACGGGCTACACCTTC; CDR3aa: CASSPDRDTGYTF
j_gene: TRBJ1-5; d_gene: NA; abundance: many; v_gene: TRBV3-1; CDR3nt: TGTGCCAGCAGCGAAGGGGCCTGGAGCAATCAGCCCCAGCATTTT; CDR3aa: CASSEGAWSNQPQHF
j_gene: TRBJ2-7; d_gene: TRBD1; abundance: NA; v_gene: TRBV2; CDR3nt: TGTGCCAGCAGTAGACAGGGGGGGAACTACGAGCAGTACTTC; CDR3aa: CASSRQGGNYEQYF
j_gene: TRBJ2-3; d_gene: NA; abundance: many; v_gene: TRBV7-9; CDR3nt: TGTGCCAGCAGCTTAGACGGATCTAGAGGTACGCAGTATTTT; CDR3aa: CASSLDGSRGTQYF
j_gene: TRBJ2-2; d_gene: TRBD2; abundance: many; v_gene: TRBV2; CDR3nt: TGTGCCAGCAGTAGCGGGGGGGCCTTGACCGGGGAGCTGTTTTTT; CDR3aa: CASSSGGALTGELFF
j_gene: TRBJ2-3; d_gene: TRBD1; abundance: NA; v_gene: TRBV28; CDR3nt: TGTGCCAGCAGTTTAGACAGGGTTTCAGATACGCAGTATTTT; CDR3aa: CASSLDRVSDTQYF
j_gene: TRBJ1-6; d_gene: NA; abundance: NA; v_gene: TRBV5-6; CDR3nt: TGTGCCAGCAGCTTGCTGGGAGGCACCTATAATTCACCCCTCCACTTT; CDR3aa: CASSLLGGTYNSPLHF
j_gene: TRBJ2-3; d_gene: TRBD1; abundance: many; v_gene: TRBV2; CDR3nt: TGTGCCAGCAGTGTGACAGGGGAAGGGGATACGCAGTATTTT; CDR3aa: CASSVTGEGDTQYF